This T cell receptor beta chain was found in a study of blood T cell repertoires in COVID-19. CDR1 and CDR2 (germline): SGDLS, YYNGEE. There are 13 residues in the CDR3. V was pared by 3 bases and J by 2 bases, with 0 bases of the junction left unmatched. Data came from immunoSEQ multiplex PCR; TCRdb stores just in-frame clones and leaves some out. Of about 50,000 clones listed, 70% to 85% are singletons. The clonotype comes from a man in his sixties with acute or convalescent COVID-19. What was sequenced was peripheral blood. The chain has TRBV9 and TRBJ1-2; 8 bases are shared with TRBD1. The CDR3 nucleotides read TGTGCCAGCAGCGGGACAGGGAACTATGGCTACACCTTC. This sequence encodes CASSGTGNYGYTF.